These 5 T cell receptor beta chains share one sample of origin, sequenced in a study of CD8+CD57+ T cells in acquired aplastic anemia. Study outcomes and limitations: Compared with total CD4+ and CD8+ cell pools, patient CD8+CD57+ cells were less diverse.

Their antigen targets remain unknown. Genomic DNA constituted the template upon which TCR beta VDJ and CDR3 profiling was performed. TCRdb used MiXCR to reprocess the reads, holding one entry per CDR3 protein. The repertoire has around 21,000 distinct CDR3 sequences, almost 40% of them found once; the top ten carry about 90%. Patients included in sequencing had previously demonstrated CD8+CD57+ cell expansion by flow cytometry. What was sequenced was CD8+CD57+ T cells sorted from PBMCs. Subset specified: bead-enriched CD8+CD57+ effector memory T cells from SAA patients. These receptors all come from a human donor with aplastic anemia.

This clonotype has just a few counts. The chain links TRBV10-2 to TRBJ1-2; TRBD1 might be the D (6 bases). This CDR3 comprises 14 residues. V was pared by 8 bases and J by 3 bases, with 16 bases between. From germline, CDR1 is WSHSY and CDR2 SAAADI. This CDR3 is CASSKGQIDYGYTF. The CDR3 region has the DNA TGCGCCAGCTCCAAGGGACAAATTGACTATGGCTACACCTTC.

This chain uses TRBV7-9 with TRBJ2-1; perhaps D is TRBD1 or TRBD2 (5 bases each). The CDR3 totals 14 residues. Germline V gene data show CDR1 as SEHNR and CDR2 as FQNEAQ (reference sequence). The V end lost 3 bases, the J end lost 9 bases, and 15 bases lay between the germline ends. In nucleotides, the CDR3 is TGTGCCAGCAGCTTCTCAGGCAGGGCGGGTGAGCAGTTCTTC. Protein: CASSFSGRAGEQFF.

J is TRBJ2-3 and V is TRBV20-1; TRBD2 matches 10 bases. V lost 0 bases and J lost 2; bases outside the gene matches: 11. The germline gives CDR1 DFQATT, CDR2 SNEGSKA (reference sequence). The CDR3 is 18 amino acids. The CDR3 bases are TGCAGTGCTAGAGATCCCCCCGTTAGCGGGGGGTTCACAGATACGCAGTATTTT. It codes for CSARDPPVSGGFTDTQYF.

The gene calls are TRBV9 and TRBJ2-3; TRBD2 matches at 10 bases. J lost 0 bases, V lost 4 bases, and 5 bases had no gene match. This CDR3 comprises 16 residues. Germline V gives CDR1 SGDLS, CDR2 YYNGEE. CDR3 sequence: CASSPRTSGSTDTQYF. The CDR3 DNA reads TGTGCCAGCAGCCCTCGGACTAGCGGTAGCACAGATACGCAGTATTTT.

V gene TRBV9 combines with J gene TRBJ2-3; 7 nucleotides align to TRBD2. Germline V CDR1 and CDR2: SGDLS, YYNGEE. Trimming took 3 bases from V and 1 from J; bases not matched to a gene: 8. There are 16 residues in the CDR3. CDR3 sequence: CASSGSGTRGTDTQYF. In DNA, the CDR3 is TGTGCCAGCAGCGGAAGCGGGACGCGGGGCACAGATACGCAGTATTTT.